This TCR beta chain was sequenced for a study of blood T cell repertoires in COVID-19. Across the whole study: Samples representing acute and convalescent COVID-19 were sourced from the United States, Italy and Spain. The cDNA or gDNA used as material had been derived from T cells, B-cell-depleted T cells, or PBMCs.

Original methodology: Reference gene primer amplification yielded estimated nucleated cell counts. Sequenced by immunoSEQ multiplex PCR; TCRdb stores in-frame clones only, minus some. V and J calls and clone size come straight from that table; D and trimming were deduced from the DNA. Found here are tens of thousands of clones, approximately 80% of them singletons; the top ten hold around 3.9%. V dropped 4 bases and J dropped 6 bases, with 15 bases sitting between them. The CDR3 covers 13 residues. Germline values: CDR1 GTSNPN, CDR2 SVGIG (reference sequence). Sequenced material: peripheral blood. The chain uses TRBV30 and TRBJ1-2; the D gene is possibly TRBD1 (6 bases). This TCR was recovered from a woman aged 60-75 years with acute or convalescent COVID-19. CDR3 sequence reads: CAWTQGPSDGYTF. CDR3 coding DNA: TGTGCCTGGACCCAGGGGCCATCGGATGGCTACACCTTC.